One and the same sample provided the 12 T cell receptor beta chains below, sequenced in a study of vaccination effects on CD4 cells after COVID-19. These receptors have no known antigen. The data were produced by immunoSEQ multiplex PCR, yet TCRdb's version contains in-frame clones alone and is incomplete. This table holds 20,000 to 30,000 clones, 69% found once. CD4+ T cells specific for antigen were expanded with viral peptide pools by the ViraFEST assay before sequencing. Cells that had been cultured for 10 days were the source of isolated CD4+ T cells. Two doses of either BNT162b2 or mRNA-1273 were given to each participant. Source: CD4+ T cells from PBMCs cultured with SARS-CoV-2 spike peptides, taken after COVID-19 vaccination. These receptors were taken from a human donor who received a COVID-19 vaccine.

The chain links TRBV5-1 to TRBJ2-1; a weak D match, TRBD1 (6 bases). The CDR3 consists of 17 residues. V lost 0 bases and J 7 bases, leaving 20 bases between the germline ends. Germline-derived CDR1 and CDR2 are SGHRS and YFSETQ. CDR3 nucleotide sequence: TGCGCCAGCAGCTTGGGGGATCAGGGGCCCCGAGGGAATGAGCAGTTCTTC. As protein: CASSLGDQGPRGNEQFF.

This clone was counted once. V gene TRBV24-1 combines with J gene TRBJ1-6; unclear D gene. The germline gives CDR1 KGHDR, CDR2 SFDVKD. CDR3 length equals 13 residues. V lost 6 bases and J 8 bases, leaving 10 bases between the germline ends. CDR3 in amino acids: CATSSRYDSPLHF. CDR3 DNA sequence: TGTGCCACCAGTAGCCGGTATGATTCACCCCTCCACTTT.

The rearrangement joins TRBV5-4 to TRBJ2-5; D gene uncertain. Germline V gene sequence: CDR1 SGHNT, CDR2 YYREEE (reference sequence). CDR3 size: 14 residues. Trimming removed 4 bases from V and 2 bases from J, with 12 bases in between. The CDR3 sequence: CASSLAIRQETQYF. The CDR3 region has the DNA TGTGCCAGCAGCCTGGCTATTAGGCAAGAGACCCAGTACTTC.

V usage is TRBV20-1 and J usage is TRBJ1-2, with 8 bases fitting TRBD1. V gave up 3 bases and J gave up 4 bases; unmatched junction bases: 4. The CDR3 totals 13 residues. CDR1 is DFQATT, CDR2 SNEGSKA, per germline (reference sequence). CDR3 protein: CSASGDRSYGYTF. CDR3 DNA: TGCAGTGCTAGTGGGGACAGGAGCTATGGCTACACCTTC.

The genes are TRBV7-6 and TRBJ2-3; 10 bases agree with TRBD2. Germline V CDR1 and CDR2: SGHVS, FNYEAQ. J lost 0 bases, V lost 5 bases, and 8 bases had no gene match. The CDR3 runs to 17 residues. The CDR3 nucleotides are TGTGCCAGCAGCGTGGGAACTAGCGGGGCTAGCACAGATACGCAGTATTTT. Residues: CASSVGTSGASTDTQYF.

The chain is built from TRBV19 and TRBJ1-6; D uncertain. Trimming cost V 6 bases and J 8 bases, with 11 bases left between them. Germline loops: CDR1 LNHDA, CDR2 SQIVND (reference sequence). This CDR3 region has 13 residues. The CDR3 region is CASRPRVDSPLHF. The CDR3 DNA reads TGTGCCAGTAGGCCACGCGTGGATTCACCCCTCCACTTT.

This clone is termed medium-sized. The chain couples TRBV27 to TRBJ1-2, with 8 bases matching TRBD1. This CDR3 region has 13 residues. CDR1 MNHEY and CDR2 SMNVEV come from the germline V gene (reference sequence). The junction had 6 bases not matched to a gene; V was cut back by 6 bases and J by 6 bases. The CDR3 DNA follows: TGTGCCAGCAGCCTCAGGGGGCAGGATGGCTACACCTTC. This encodes CASSLRGQDGYTF.

The chain links TRBV12-3 or TRBV12-4 to TRBJ1-2; TRBD1 might be the D (5 bases). V was pared by 3 bases and J by 7 bases, with 12 bases between. The CDR3 consists of 13 residues. DNA for the CDR3: TGTGCCAGCAGTTTTGGGGCCGCTGGTGGCTACACCTTC. Protein: CASSFGAAGGYTF.

The gene calls are TRBV4-1 and TRBJ1-6; 10 bases align to TRBD1. The V gene end was trimmed by 1 base and the J gene end by 12 bases; junction bases not matched to a gene: 3. This CDR3 has 14 amino acids. Germline V lookup: CDR1 MGHRA, CDR2 YSYEKL. The CDR3 region has the DNA TGCGCCAGCAGCCAAGTTGGGACAGGGGTACCCCTCCACTTT. Encoded protein: CASSQVGTGVPLHF.

This clone was seen more than once but under ten times. The V and J genes are TRBV7-9 and TRBJ2-3, with 7 bases identical to TRBD2. The J segment lost 3 bases and the V segment lost 1 base, leaving 7 bases of the junction unmatched. The germline gives CDR1 SEHNR, CDR2 FQNEAQ (reference sequence). This CDR3 is built from 16 residues. CDR3: CASSLGGGVATDTQYF. The DNA of the CDR3 is TGTGCCAGCAGCTTAGGTGGGGGGGTGGCGACAGATACGCAGTATTTT. Drawing the rest from reference TRBV7-9 and TRBJ2-3, the complete variable domain is DTGVSQNPRHKITKRGQNVTFRCDPISEHNRLYWYRQTLGQGPEFLTYFQNEAQLEKSRLLSDRFSAERPKGSFSTLEIQRTEQGDSAMYLCASSLGGGVATDTQYFGPGTRLTVL.

This clone showed up just a few times. The CDR3 here is CASSQTHEQYF. In DNA, the CDR3 is TGTGCCAGCAGCCAAACTCACGAGCAGTACTTC. The genes are TRBV3-1 (or the pseudogene TRBV3-2) and TRBJ2-7; D unclear. The CDR3 is 11 residues long. The germline V and J ends were trimmed by 2 bases and 5 bases, with 4 bases remaining between them. Germline CDR1 LGHDT, CDR2 YNNKEL (reference sequence).

This clone was counted between two and nine times. This chain joins TRBV25-1 and TRBJ2-3, with D unresolved. With 1 base removed from V and 3 bases from J, the gap between germline ends came to 14 bases. CDR1 and CDR2 (germline): MGHDK, SYGVNS. The length of the CDR3 is 16 residues. The CDR3 DNA reads TGTGCCAGCAGTGAATCTGAGACATCTTCTACAGATACGCAGTATTTT. Translation gives CASSESETSSTDTQYF. Full variable domain (outside the CDR3, taken from reference TRBV25-1 and TRBJ2-3): EADIYQTPRYLVIGTGKKITLECSQTMGHDKMYWYQQDPGMELHLIHYSYGVNSTEKGDLSSESTVSRIRTEHFPLTLESARPSHTSQYLCASSESETSSTDTQYFGPGTRLTVL.